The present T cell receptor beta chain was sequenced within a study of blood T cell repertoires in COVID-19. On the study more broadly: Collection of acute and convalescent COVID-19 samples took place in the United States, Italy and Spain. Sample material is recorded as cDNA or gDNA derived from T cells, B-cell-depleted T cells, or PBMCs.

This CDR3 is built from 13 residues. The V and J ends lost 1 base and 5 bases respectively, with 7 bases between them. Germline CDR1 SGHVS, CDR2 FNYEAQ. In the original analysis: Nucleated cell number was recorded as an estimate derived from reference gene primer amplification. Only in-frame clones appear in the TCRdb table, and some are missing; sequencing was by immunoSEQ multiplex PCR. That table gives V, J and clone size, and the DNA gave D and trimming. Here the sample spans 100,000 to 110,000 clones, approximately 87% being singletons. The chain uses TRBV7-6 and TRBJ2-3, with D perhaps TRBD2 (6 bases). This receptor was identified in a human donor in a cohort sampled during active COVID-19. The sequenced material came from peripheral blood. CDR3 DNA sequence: TGTGCCAGCAGCTTAGTGGGGGGAGATACGCAGTATTTT. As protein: CASSLVGGDTQYF. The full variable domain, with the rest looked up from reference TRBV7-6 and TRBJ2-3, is GAGVSQSPRYKVTKRGQDVALRCDPISGHVSLYWYRQALGQGPEFLTYFNYEAQQDKSGLPNDRFSAERPEGSISTLTIQRTEQRDSAMYRCASSLVGGDTQYFGPGTRLTVL.